This is a list of T cell receptor beta chains from one sample in a study of radiotherapy plus CTLA-4 blockade in lung cancer. The method was immunoSEQ multiplex PCR; TCRdb's version includes in-frame clones alone and lacks a portion of them. Here the sample spans tens of thousands of clones, more than 75% being singletons. The specimen comprised peripheral blood, sampled from a patient treated with radiotherapy plus ipilimumab. These receptors were obtained from a human donor with non-small cell lung cancer who had stable disease on radiotherapy plus ipilimumab. CDR3s include the opening cysteine and the closing phenylalanine or tryptophan. D genes are given only for firm matches. Only some rows state a clone size, as once, few, many or a class for expanded clones.

D gene | J gene | V gene | clone size | CDR3 protein | CDR3 DNA
- | TRBJ2-7 | TRBV28 | - | CASSRDSYEQYF | TGTGCCAGCAGTCGCGACAGCTACGAGCAGTACTTC
TRBD1 | TRBJ2-3 | TRBV29-1 | - | CSVRTGGTDTQYF | TGCAGCGTAAGGACAGGAGGCACAGATACGCAGTATTTT
- | TRBJ1-6 | TRBV19 | few | CASSTQDRENSPLHF | TGTGCCAGTAGTACTCAGGACAGAGAAAATTCACCCCTCCACTTT
- | TRBJ1-6 | TRBV18 | few | CASSPEGAPLHF | TGTGCCAGCTCACCAGAGGGGGCACCCCTCCACTTT
TRBD2 | TRBJ2-3 | TRBV6-4 | few | CASSETSGGRGTDTQYF | TGTGCCAGCAGTGAAACTAGCGGGGGGAGAGGCACAGATACGCAGTATTTT
TRBD1 | TRBJ1-4 | TRBV10-1 | - | CASSDRTGGAISEKLFF | TGCGCCAGCAGTGATAGGACAGGGGGCGCGATTAGTGAAAAACTGTTTTTT
TRBD1 | TRBJ2-5 | TRBV5-8 | once | CASSSDRGIQETQYF | TGTGCCAGCAGCTCCGACAGGGGGATTCAAGAGACCCAGTACTTC
- | TRBJ2-1 | TRBV5-1 | - | CASSLGAGRNEQFF | TGCGCCAGCAGCTTGGGAGCGGGCCGGAATGAGCAGTTCTTC
TRBD1 | TRBJ1-2 | TRBV27 | - | CASRIGQGGYTF | TGTGCCAGCAGGATAGGACAGGGTGGCTACACCTTC
- | TRBJ2-3 | TRBV7-2 | - | CASSYRGTGFVDTQYF | TGTGCCAGCAGCTATCGCGGGACTGGCTTTGTCGATACGCAGTATTTT
- | TRBJ1-5 | TRBV6-5 | - | CASSYSGANRPQHF | TGTGCCAGCAGTTACTCGGGGGCCAATCGGCCCCAGCATTTT
- | TRBJ2-2 | TRBV19 | - | CASSIVGYSNTGELFF | TGTGCCAGTAGTATAGTCGGCTACTCGAACACCGGGGAGCTGTTTTTT
TRBD1 | TRBJ2-1 | TRBV19 | - | CASSPGDRAPSNEQFF | TGTGCCAGTAGTCCGGGGGACAGGGCCCCTAGCAATGAGCAGTTCTTC
TRBD2 | TRBJ2-3 | TRBV11-2 | - | CASSSGLAVSTDTQYF | TGTGCCAGCAGCTCCGGACTAGCGGTGTCCACAGATACGCAGTATTTT
TRBD2 | TRBJ2-7 | TRBV6-5 | - | CASNSGGAYEQYF | TGTGCCAGCAACTCGGGGGGTGCCTACGAGCAGTACTTC
- | TRBJ2-7 | TRBV19 | - | CASNGVYEQYF | TGTGCCAGTAATGGGGTTTACGAGCAGTACTTC
- | TRBJ1-5 | TRBV4-1 | - | CASSQVEGNQPQHF | TGCGCCAGCAGCCAAGTTGAGGGCAATCAGCCCCAGCATTTT
- | TRBJ1-2 | TRBV19 | - | CASRAVRAGINYGYTF | TGTGCCAGTAGGGCTGTACGGGCAGGCATTAACTATGGCTACACCTTC
- | TRBJ2-1 | TRBV7-9 | - | CASSANTINVRNNEQFF | TGTGCCAGCAGCGCCAATACGATTAACGTTCGGAATAATGAGCAGTTCTTC
- | TRBJ1-1 | TRBV30 | - | CAWKEQGATEAFF | TGTGCCTGGAAAGAACAGGGAGCCACTGAAGCTTTCTTT
TRBD1 | TRBJ1-1 | TRBV7-2 | - | CASSLTGGDTEAFF | TGTGCCAGCAGCTTGACAGGGGGGGACACTGAAGCTTTCTTT
- | TRBJ2-2 | TRBV19 | few | CATNRGAPNTGELFF | TGTGCCACCAACCGGGGGGCGCCGAACACCGGGGAGCTGTTTTTT
- | TRBJ2-7 | TRBV7-9 | once | CASSLGRDTRRGPF | TGTGCCAGCAGCTTAGGCCGGGACACCCGCCGGGGCCCCTTC
TRBD1 | TRBJ2-6 | TRBV19 | - | CASGTGLSGANVLTF | TGTGCCAGCGGGACAGGCCTTTCTGGGGCCAACGTCCTGACTTTC
TRBD1 | TRBJ2-7 | TRBV5-1 | - | CASRVRTGWYEQYF | TGCGCCAGCAGGGTCAGGACAGGTTGGTACGAGCAGTACTTC
- | TRBJ2-7 | TRBV6-1 | - | CASSVLRTAEQYF | TGTGCCAGCAGTGTCCTCCGGACGGCCGAGCAGTACTTC
TRBD1 | TRBJ2-7 | TRBV19 | few | CASSRDRGSSSYEQYF | TGTGCCAGTAGTAGGGACAGGGGGTCAAGCTCCTACGAGCAGTACTTC
- | TRBJ2-7 | TRBV5-6 | - | CASRGAGTALREQYF | TGTGCCAGCAGAGGTGCCGGCACTGCTCTACGCGAGCAGTACTTC
- | TRBJ2-7 | TRBV4-2 | - | CASSQDTRVPEQYF | TGTGCCAGCAGCCAAGATACGAGGGTCCCCGAGCAGTACTTC
- | TRBJ1-2 | TRBV4-1 | - | CASSQDRGYGYTF | TGCGCCAGCAGCCAAGACAGGGGCTATGGCTACACCTTC
- | TRBJ1-1 | TRBV28 | - | CASSSLGGNTEAFF | TGTGCCAGCAGTTCTCTCGGGGGAAACACTGAAGCTTTCTTT
- | TRBJ2-3 | TRBV30 | - | CAWSPGTLTDTQYF | TGTGCCTGGAGCCCCGGGACTCTCACAGATACGCAGTATTTT
- | TRBJ2-5 | TRBV11-2 | - | CASSLEGVGKQETQYF | TGTGCCAGCAGCTTAGAAGGCGTAGGGAAGCAAGAGACCCAGTACTTC
- | TRBJ2-7 | TRBV10-2 | - | CASSDPGQMNSYEQYF | TGCGCCAGCAGTGACCCGGGACAAATGAACTCCTACGAGCAGTACTTC
TRBD2 | TRBJ2-1 | TRBV23-1 | - | CASSHPGPRGGNEQFF | TGCGCCAGCAGTCATCCCGGGCCCCGGGGGGGAAATGAGCAGTTCTTC
- | TRBJ1-4 | TRBV5-4 | - | CASSPPGDSEKLFF | TGTGCCAGCAGCCCCCCAGGGGATAGTGAAAAACTGTTTTTT
TRBD2 | TRBJ2-1 | TRBV6-5 | - | CASGPPLAAYNEQFF | TGTGCCAGCGGCCCGCCACTAGCGGCCTACAATGAGCAGTTCTTC
TRBD1 | TRBJ2-5 | TRBV7-9 | - | CASSLTGQNQETQYF | TGTGCCAGCAGTCTTACGGGACAGAACCAAGAGACCCAGTACTTC
TRBD1 | TRBJ1-3 | TRBV9 | - | CASSDRPQGAGNTIYF | TGTGCCAGCAGCGACCGGCCACAGGGGGCTGGAAACACCATATATTTT
TRBD1 | TRBJ2-3 | TRBV2 | - | CATKSQGAPTDTQYF | TGTGCCACCAAATCGCAGGGGGCGCCTACAGATACGCAGTATTTT
TRBD1 | TRBJ2-2 | TRBV28 | few | CASSFQQGSRTGELFF | TGTGCCAGCAGTTTCCAACAGGGGTCGAGAACCGGGGAGCTGTTTTTT
TRBD1 | TRBJ1-1 | TRBV30 | - | CAWDRGETEAFF | TGTGCCTGGGACAGGGGGGAGACTGAAGCTTTCTTT
TRBD2 | TRBJ2-7 | TRBV5-1 | few | CASSPGGSGFSGAYEQYF | TGCGCCAGCAGCCCGGGGGGGTCTGGGTTTAGCGGGGCCTACGAGCAGTACTTC
- | TRBJ1-3 | TRBV6-9 | - | CASSYPGQPANAGNTIYF | TGTGCCAGCAGTTATCCGGGACAACCTGCCAACGCTGGAAACACCATATATTTT
- | TRBJ2-7 | TRBV11-2 | - | CASSLQGRYEQYF | TGTGCCAGCAGCCTTCAGGGGCGGTACGAGCAGTACTTC
- | TRBJ1-5 | TRBV18 | few | CASSTSQEAQPQHF | TGTGCCAGCTCAACATCTCAGGAGGCTCAGCCCCAGCATTTT
- | TRBJ1-1 | TRBV7-3 | - | CASSLDSSKTEAFF | TGTGCCAGCAGCTTGGACAGCTCTAAGACTGAAGCTTTCTTT
TRBD1 | TRBJ1-2 | TRBV29-1 | - | CSVEEPRRTGGDYGYTF | TGCAGCGTTGAAGAACCTCGTCGGACAGGGGGAGACTATGGCTACACCTTC
- | TRBJ1-2 | TRBV5-1 | - | CASSLEAFENYGYTF | TGCGCCAGCAGCTTGGAGGCCTTCGAGAACTATGGCTACACCTTC
TRBD2 | TRBJ2-7 | TRBV9 | - | CASGPSGMSSYEQYF | TGTGCCAGCGGACCAAGCGGGATGAGCTCCTACGAGCAGTACTTC
- | TRBJ1-2 | TRBV19 | - | CASGAGDGYTF | TGTGCCAGTGGGGCCGGCGATGGCTACACCTTC
- | TRBJ2-2 | TRBV10-1 | - | CASSDDPTDPLARMYTGELFF | TGCGCCAGCAGTGACGACCCAACCGACCCTCTAGCGAGGATGTACACCGGGGAGCTGTTTTTT